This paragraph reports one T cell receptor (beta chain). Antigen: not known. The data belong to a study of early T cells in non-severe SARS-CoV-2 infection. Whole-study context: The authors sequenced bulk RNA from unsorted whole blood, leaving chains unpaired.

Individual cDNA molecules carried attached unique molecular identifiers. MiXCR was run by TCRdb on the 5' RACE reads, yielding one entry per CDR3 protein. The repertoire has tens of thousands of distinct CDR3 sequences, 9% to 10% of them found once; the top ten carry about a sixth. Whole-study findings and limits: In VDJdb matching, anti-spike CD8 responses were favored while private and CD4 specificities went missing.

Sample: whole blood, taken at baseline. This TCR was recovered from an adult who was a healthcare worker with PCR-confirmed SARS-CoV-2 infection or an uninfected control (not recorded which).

CDR3 region: CASSPRLGGNEKLFF. The CDR3 nucleotides are TGCGCCAGCAGTCCACGTTTAGGCGGGAATGAAAAACTGTTTTTT. J is TRBJ1-4 and V is TRBV4-1; D gene ambiguous. Germline CDR1 is MGHRA and CDR2 is YSYEKL. This CDR3 contains 15 residues. V was cut by 6 bases and J by 5 bases, with 16 bases left in between.